This TCR beta chain originates from a study of OX40 agonist ivuxolimab in advanced cancers. Libraries were prepared by immunoSEQ multiplex PCR; TCRdb keeps only in-frame clonotypes and omits some of them. The table includes 40,000 or so clones, around four fifths detected once. This clone was observed once. Germline loops: CDR1 SGDLS, CDR2 YYNGEE. The length of the CDR3 is 14 residues. Trimming shortened V by 3 bases and J by 8 bases, and 14 bases separated the two germline ends. Here the sequenced sample was CD4+ or CD8+ T cells sorted from blood, taken in a trial of the OX40 agonist ivuxolimab. The clonotype originates from an adult with an advanced solid tumor such as melanoma, head and neck, liver or kidney cancer. The gene calls are TRBV9 and TRBJ1-4, with no clear D. The CDR3 reads CASSAEGVQEKLFF. CDR3 DNA: TGTGCCAGCAGCGCGGAGGGCGTACAGGAAAAACTGTTTTTT.